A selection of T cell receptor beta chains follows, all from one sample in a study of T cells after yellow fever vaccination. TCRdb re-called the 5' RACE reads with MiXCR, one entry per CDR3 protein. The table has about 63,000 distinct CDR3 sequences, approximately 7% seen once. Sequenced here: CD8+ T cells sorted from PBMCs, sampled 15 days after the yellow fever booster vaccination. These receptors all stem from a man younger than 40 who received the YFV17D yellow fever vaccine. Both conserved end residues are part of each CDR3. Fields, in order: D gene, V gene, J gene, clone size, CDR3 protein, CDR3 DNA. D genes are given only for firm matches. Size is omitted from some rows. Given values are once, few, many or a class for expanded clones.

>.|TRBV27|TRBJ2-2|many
CASVGATGELFF
TGTGCCAGCGTCGGGGCGACCGGGGAGCTGTTTTTT
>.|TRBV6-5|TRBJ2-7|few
CASSSDPYEQYF
TGTGCCAGCAGTTCGGACCCCTACGAGCAGTACTTC
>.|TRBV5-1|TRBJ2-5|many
CASSLGQTRGQETQYF
TGCGCCAGCAGCTTGGGTCAGACCCGGGGGCAAGAGACCCAGTACTTC
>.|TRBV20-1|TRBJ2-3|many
CSANGWPDTDTQYF
TGCAGTGCTAATGGATGGCCCGACACAGATACGCAGTATTTT
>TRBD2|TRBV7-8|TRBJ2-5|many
CASSLFPHGAGVSETQYF
TGTGCCAGCAGCTTATTCCCCCACGGAGCGGGAGTTAGTGAGACCCAGTACTTC
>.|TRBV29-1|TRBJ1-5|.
CSVEDGDQPQHF
TGCAGCGTTGAAGATGGTGATCAGCCCCAGCATTTT
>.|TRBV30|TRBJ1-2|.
CAWSSGGLGYTF
TGTGCCTGGAGTTCGGGGGGCCTCGGCTACACCTTC
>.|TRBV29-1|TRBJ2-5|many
CSVDRETQYF
TGCAGCGTTGATAGGGAGACCCAGTACTTC
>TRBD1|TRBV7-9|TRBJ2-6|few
CASSSETGNGANVLTF
TGTGCCAGCAGCTCAGAGACAGGGAACGGGGCCAACGTCCTGACTTTC
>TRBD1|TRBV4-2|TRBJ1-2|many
CASSHSVDTLDREYGYTF
TGTGCCAGCAGCCATTCGGTCGACACCTTGGACAGGGAATATGGCTACACCTTC
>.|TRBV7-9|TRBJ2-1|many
CAVRDEQFF
TGTGCCGTGAGGGATGAGCAGTTCTTC
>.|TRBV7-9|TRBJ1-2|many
CASSSNLYYGYTF
TGTGCCAGCAGCTCTAATCTTTACTATGGCTACACCTTC
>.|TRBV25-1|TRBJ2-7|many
CASQRGTEQYF
TGTGCCAGTCAGAGGGGGACCGAGCAGTACTTC
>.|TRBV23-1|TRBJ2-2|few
CASSQPLMDTGELFF
TGCGCCAGCAGTCAGCCCCTTATGGACACCGGGGAGCTGTTTTTT
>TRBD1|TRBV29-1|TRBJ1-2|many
CSVGGQGITNYGYTF
TGCAGCGTGGGGGGACAGGGAATTACTAACTATGGCTACACCTTC
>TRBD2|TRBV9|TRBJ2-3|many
CASSVEREGLYTQYF
TGTGCCAGCAGCGTAGAGCGGGAGGGCCTGTATACGCAGTATTTT
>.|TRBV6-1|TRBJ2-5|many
CASISRSSGPQETQYF
TGTGCCAGCATCTCGAGGTCCAGCGGGCCCCAAGAGACCCAGTACTTC
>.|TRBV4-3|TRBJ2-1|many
CASSQDPLF
TGCGCCAGCAGCCAAGATCCCCTCTTC
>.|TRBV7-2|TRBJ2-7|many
CASSFLHYEQYF
TGTGCCAGCAGCTTCCTCCATTACGAGCAGTACTTC
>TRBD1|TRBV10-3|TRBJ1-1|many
CATGTGTGNTEAFF
TGTGCCACCGGAACCGGGACAGGGAACACTGAAGCTTTCTTT